The 6 T cell receptor beta chains given below trace back to one sample, sequenced in a study of cytomegalovirus exposure and HLA in healthy donors. The PCR had 60 Vbeta and 13 Jbeta primers. Profiled with immunoSEQ multiplex PCR; TCRdb holds only in-frame clones, not every one. The sample consists of 150,000 to 200,000 clones, 80% to 85% of them appearing once. Material for sequencing was PBMCs. Receptor source: a woman aged 18-29 years in good health and CMV-seropositive.

This chain uses TRBV28 with TRBJ2-7; perhaps TRBD1 as D (5 bases). Trimming pared 6 bases from V and 3 bases from J, leaving 12 bases between. The CDR3 spans 13 residues. Germline CDR1 is MDHEN and CDR2 is SYDVKM. CDR3 amino acids: CASRITGFYEQYF. DNA of the CDR3: TGTGCCAGCAGAATTACAGGTTTCTACGAGCAGTACTTC. Full variable domain (remainder filled in from reference TRBV28 and TRBJ2-7): DVKVTQSSRYLVKRTGEKVFLECVQDMDHENMFWYRQDPGLGLRLIYFSYDVKMKEKGDIPEGYSVSREKKERFSLILESASTNQTSMYLCASRITGFYEQYFGPGTRLTVT.

The rearrangement links TRBV4-1 to TRBJ2-5, with TRBD1 matching 8 bases. Losses at the gene ends were 4 bases for V and 5 bases for J; bases not matched to a gene: 9. The CDR3 has 15 residues. Germline-derived CDR1 and CDR2 are MGHRA and YSYEKL. CDR3 bases: TGCGCCAGCAGCCGCGGACAGGGAGCCTTGGAGACCCAGTACTTC. Its protein product is CASSRGQGALETQYF.

The chain is built from TRBV28 and TRBJ1-4; D not certain. Looked up from germline, CDR1 is MDHEN and CDR2 is SYDVKM. The CDR3 contains 14 residues. The V end was cut by 3 bases, the J end by 9 bases, with 14 bases between. CDR3 nucleotides: TGTGCCAGCAGTTTTCTAACAGCAACCCAAAAACTGTTTTTT. Its translation is CASSFLTATQKLFF.

The V and J genes are TRBV7-3 and TRBJ1-6; no reliable D call. In germline, CDR1 is SGHTA, CDR2 FQGTGA. V was shortened by 5 bases and J by 7 bases, with 9 bases between the two germline ends. This CDR3 has 13 residues. The CDR3 here is CASSLQSNSPLHF. The CDR3 nucleotides are TGTGCCAGCAGCCTACAGTCGAATTCACCCCTCCACTTT.

CDR3 protein: CASSSSGGDNSPLHF. CDR3 coding DNA: TGTGCCAGCAGCTCCTCAGGGGGCGATAATTCACCCCTCCACTTT. The V gene is TRBV11-2, the J gene TRBJ1-6; 8 bases fit TRBD1. There are 15 residues in the CDR3. V dropped 4 bases and J dropped 5; count of bases not matched to a gene: 4. The V gene's germline CDR1 is SGHAT and CDR2 FQNNGV.

The rearrangement uses TRBV7-9 and TRBJ1-1; TRBD1 matches 11 bases. The germline V gene has CDR1 SEHNR and CDR2 FQNEAQ (reference sequence). The junction had 3 bases not matched to a gene; V was cut back by 5 bases and J by 7 bases. CDR3 size: 13 residues. This chain's CDR3 is CASSAGTGGEAFF. The CDR3 DNA reads as TGTGCCAGCAGCGCTGGGACAGGGGGTGAAGCTTTCTTT. Based on the CDR3 plus reference TRBV7-9 and TRBJ1-1, the full variable domain is DTGVSQNPRHKITKRGQNVTFRCDPISEHNRLYWYRQTLGQGPEFLTYFQNEAQLEKSRLLSDRFSAERPKGSFSTLEIQRTEQGDSAMYLCASSAGTGGEAFFGQGTRLTVV.